This TCR beta chain was identified in a study of beta chain features in type 1 diabetes. Whole-study results and caveats: Individuals with type 1 diabetes displayed fewer insertions and more deletions at VDJ junctions. The naive, central memory and Treg TCRB repertoires of patients appeared to be more similar to one another than those of healthy donors.

Reverse transcription of all isolated RNA meant that expressed TCRB transcripts were sequenced. Naive, central memory and regulatory T cell samples averaged around 3.9 million reads. Produced via immunoSEQ multiplex PCR; TCRdb's table is partial and in-frame only. In the table there are under 500,000 clones, 30% of which are singletons. The CDR3 covers 15 residues. Germline V lookup: CDR1 SSHAT, CDR2 FNYEAQ (reference sequence). Per donor, one heparinised blood draw averaged approximately 120 mL. This clone was recorded a few times. The antigen remains unidentified. Relative to the germline gene, one junction end is altered; a read error may explain this.

The rearrangement links TRBV7-7 to TRBJ2-3; TRBD2 matches at 8 bases. Material for sequencing was naive CD4+ T cells from blood. This sequence was found in a man aged 18 to 35 in good health. The CDR3 loop is CASSLSLAVTDTQYF. Written as DNA, the CDR3 is TGTGCTAGCAGCTTATCACTAGCGGTCACAGATACGCAGTATTTT.